Below are 23 T cell receptor beta chains sequenced from a single sample in a study of cytomegalovirus exposure and HLA in healthy donors. With 60 Vbeta and 13 Jbeta primers, the PCR was carried out. Sequencing used immunoSEQ multiplex PCR; TCRdb keeps in-frame clones, though not all of them. The table has more than 95,000 clones, 76% seen once. Sequencing was carried out using PBMCs. These receptor sequences come from a woman aged 18-29 years in good health and CMV-seropositive.

The J gene is TRBJ2-5, the V gene TRBV7-6; D uncertain. The CDR3 spans 14 residues. CDR1 and CDR2 from the germline V gene are SGHVS and FNYEAQ. The V end lost 4 bases, the J end lost 5 bases, and 14 bases lay between the germline ends. As DNA, the CDR3 is TGTGCCAGCAGCTCAGAGGCCATCCGGGAGACCCAGTACTTC. Translation: CASSSEAIRETQYF.

The rearrangement links TRBV6-5 to TRBJ1-1; possible D gene TRBD1, 6 bases. V dropped 2 bases and J dropped 4 bases, with 11 bases sitting between them. This CDR3 is built from 14 residues. Germline CDR1 is MNHEY and CDR2 is SVGAGI. The CDR3 coding sequence is TGTGCCAGCAGTTACCTCAGGGACACCACTGAAGCTTTCTTT. Residues: CASSYLRDTTEAFF.

The chain joins TRBV5-8 to TRBJ2-1; D is possibly TRBD2 (6 bases). Deletions cut 1 base from V and 2 bases from J, with 10 bases between. Germline CDR1 and CDR2: SGHTS and YDEGEE. The CDR3 loop spans 15 amino acids. The CDR3 DNA sequence: TGTGCCAGCAGCTTGTGGGCGGGAACCTACAATGAGCAGTTCTTC. Its protein product is CASSLWAGTYNEQFF.

This sequence joins TRBV5-6 and TRBJ2-1; tentative D call: TRBD1 (6 bases). Germline V gene sequence: CDR1 SGHDT, CDR2 YYEEEE. The CDR3 runs 18 residues. The V and J ends lost 0 bases and 4 bases respectively, with 20 bases between them. The CDR3, as DNA: TGTGCCAGCAGCTTGGCCCGTTTCATTGGGACAACATACAATGAGCAGTTCTTC. This encodes CASSLARFIGTTYNEQFF. Looking up the rest from reference TRBV5-6 and TRBJ2-1 gives the full variable domain: DAGVTQSPTHLIKTRGQQVTLRCSPKSGHDTVSWYQQALGQGPQFIFQYYEEEERQRGNFPDRFSGHQFPNYSSELNVNALLLGDSALYLCASSLARFIGTTYNEQFFGPGTRLTVL.

This clone was detected only a few times. The J gene is TRBJ2-5, the V gene TRBV14; a weak D match, TRBD2 (6 bases). Germline loops: CDR1 SGHDN, CDR2 FVKESK. Deletions cut 6 bases from V and 5 bases from J, with 16 bases between. This CDR3 is built from 14 residues. The CDR3 nucleotides read TGTGCCAGCAGGCCACTAGCACAGTGGGAGACCCAGTACTTC. This codes for CASRPLAQWETQYF.

This chain connects TRBV12-5 to TRBJ2-7; weak D call: TRBD1 (6 bases). Germline values: CDR1 LGHNT, CDR2 FRNRAP. The CDR3 runs 13 residues. The V end lost 6 bases, the J end lost 1 base, and 10 bases lay between the germline ends. The CDR3 loop reads CASGIDRSYEQYF. In DNA form, the CDR3 reads TGTGCTAGTGGCATAGACAGGTCCTACGAGCAGTACTTC.

The genes are TRBV5-1 and TRBJ2-7; TRBD1 agrees at 9 bases. CDR1 SGHRS and CDR2 YFSETQ come from the germline V gene. This CDR3 has 12 residues. V lost 3 bases and J lost 6; bases outside the gene matches: 1. The CDR3 nucleotides read TGCGCCAGCAGCTCGACAGGGGGCGAGCAGTACTTC. Protein sequence: CASSSTGGEQYF.

In this sample, this clone turned up once. The chain couples TRBV2 to TRBJ1-2, with TRBD1 identical over 8 bases. Trimming removed 3 bases from V and 1 base from J; junction bases left unmatched: 1. Germline CDR1 SNHLY, CDR2 FYNNEI. The CDR3 is made up of 14 amino acids. The CDR3 sequence: CASSEGQVNYGYTF. The CDR3 coding sequence is TGTGCCAGCAGTGAGGGACAGGTTAACTATGGCTACACCTTC. Filled out from reference TRBV2 and TRBJ1-2, the complete variable domain reads EPEVTQTPSHQVTQMGQEVILRCVPISNHLYFYWYRQILGQKVEFLVSFYNNEISEKSEIFDDQFSVERPDGSNFTLKIRSTKLEDSAMYFCASSEGQVNYGYTFGSGTRLTVV.

The gene calls are TRBV14 and TRBJ2-7, with D unresolved. The CDR3 covers 16 residues. V was cut by 4 bases and J by 0 bases, with 16 bases left in between. The germline gives CDR1 SGHDN, CDR2 FVKESK. Written as DNA, the CDR3 is TGTGCCAGCAGCCTATCCGACAATCTCTTCTCCTACGAGCAGTACTTC. As protein: CASSLSDNLFSYEQYF.

This clone was found once. The chain combines TRBV15 with TRBJ2-6, with 7 bases aligning to TRBD1. The J segment lost 0 bases and the V segment lost 0 bases, leaving 8 bases of the junction unmatched. This CDR3 is built from 19 residues. In germline, CDR1 is LNHNV, CDR2 YYDKDF (reference sequence). CDR3 DNA: TGTGCCACCAGCAGAGAGGGAGACAGGGCAGCCTCTGGGGCCAACGTCCTGACTTTC. Translation: CATSREGDRAASGANVLTF.

The chain joins TRBV6-1 to TRBJ2-7; D is perhaps TRBD2 (6 bases). Trimming took 1 base from V and 3 from J, leaving 13 bases between them. The CDR3 length is 15 residues. CDR1 is MNHNS and CDR2 is SASEGT in the germline V gene. The CDR3 loop is CASSEVVRGDYEQYF. In DNA, the CDR3 is TGTGCCAGCAGTGAAGTTGTGCGGGGTGACTACGAGCAGTACTTC.

V and J are TRBV30 and TRBJ2-5, with TRBD1 matching over 7 bases. Germline V gene sequence: CDR1 GTSNPN, CDR2 SVGIG (reference sequence). This CDR3 has 13 amino acids. With 0 bases clipped from V and 2 bases from J, the junction kept 0 bases outside the gene matches. The DNA of the CDR3 is TGTGCCTGGAGTGTACAGGGGCAAGAGACCCAGTACTTC. This translates into CAWSVQGQETQYF.

CDR3 sequence reads: CASSGTVYNEQFF. CDR3 DNA: TGTGCCAGCAGTGGGACAGTCTACAATGAGCAGTTCTTC. The rearrangement links TRBV6-1 to TRBJ2-1; D may be TRBD1 (6 bases). The CDR3 sequence is 13 residues long. CDR1 MNHNS and CDR2 SASEGT come from the germline V gene. Between the trimmed V and J ends, which lost 4 bases and 3 bases, there was a span of 7 bases.

V usage is TRBV7-9 and J usage is TRBJ1-5, with TRBD1 identical over 8 bases. V gave up 3 bases and J gave up 5 bases; unmatched junction bases: 6. Germline CDR1 is SEHNR and CDR2 is FQNEAQ (reference sequence). This CDR3 is 15 amino acids long. The CDR3 sequence: CASSFDRGRDQPQHF. The CDR3 region has the DNA TGTGCCAGCAGCTTTGACAGGGGACGGGATCAGCCCCAGCATTTT.

The V call is TRBV27, the J call TRBJ2-7; TRBD2 matches at 7 bases. V gave up 7 bases and J gave up 1 base; unmatched junction bases: 10. Germline assignment: CDR1 MNHEY and CDR2 SMNVEV (reference sequence). The CDR3 loop spans 15 amino acids. CDR3 DNA: TGTGCCAGCAACCGAGGGAGGGATTTATCCTACGAGCAGTACTTC. It encodes CASNRGRDLSYEQYF.

The count of this clone is one. The V call is TRBV19, the J call TRBJ2-2; 7 positions match TRBD1. The J segment lost 2 bases and the V segment lost 5 bases, leaving 5 bases of the junction unmatched. Germline CDR1 reads LNHDA; CDR2 reads SQIVND (reference sequence). The CDR3 totals 15 residues. DNA for the CDR3: TGTGCCAGTAGTGAGCAGGGGGTAAACACCGGGGAGCTGTTTTTT. Protein sequence: CASSEQGVNTGELFF.

The genes are TRBV7-9 and TRBJ2-3, with TRBD2 matching over 13 bases. The CDR3 is 16 residues long. Per germline, CDR1 SEHNR and CDR2 FQNEAQ (reference sequence). The V gene end was trimmed by 5 bases and the J gene end by 6 bases; junction bases not matched to a gene: 8. The CDR3 reads CASSLGRLAGGDTQYF. The CDR3 region has the DNA TGTGCCAGCAGCCTGGGAAGACTAGCGGGGGGTGATACGCAGTATTTT.

This chain connects TRBV5-6 to TRBJ1-5, with a weak D call TRBD1 (5 bases). CDR3 length: 14 residues. Germline CDR1 reads SGHDT; CDR2 reads YYEEEE. The V and J ends lost 0 bases and 11 bases respectively, with 15 bases between them. The CDR3 nucleotides are TGTGCCAGCAGCTTGGCCATGGCAGAAGGGGCCCAGCATTTT. Encoded protein: CASSLAMAEGAQHF.

V usage is TRBV27 and J usage is TRBJ2-7; TRBD1 matches 7 bases. The CDR3 extends over 14 amino acids. The V and J ends lost 5 bases and 4 bases, in that order; junction bases with no gene match: 8. Germline assignment: CDR1 MNHEY and CDR2 SMNVEV (reference sequence). The CDR3 sequence: CASSIRTGRYEQYF. The CDR3 DNA is TGTGCCAGCAGTATAAGGACAGGCAGATACGAGCAGTACTTC.

The chain combines TRBV6-1 with TRBJ1-5, with TRBD1 identical over 7 bases. In germline, CDR1 is MNHNS, CDR2 SASEGT. This CDR3 comprises 14 residues. V dropped 10 bases and J dropped 7; count of bases not matched to a gene: 13. The CDR3 is CATYSTGSGQPQHF. CDR3 in DNA: TGTGCCACCTATTCGACAGGGTCAGGCCAGCCCCAGCATTTT.

V gene TRBV4-1 combines with J gene TRBJ2-2, with 7 bases lining up with TRBD1. The CDR3 covers 16 residues. With V trimmed by 1 base and J by 2 bases, 4 bases remained unmatched. The germline V gene has CDR1 MGHRA and CDR2 YSYEKL. The CDR3 sequence: CASSQGWTGNTGELFF. The CDR3 coding sequence is TGCGCCAGCAGCCAAGGGTGGACAGGCAACACCGGGGAGCTGTTTTTT.

The V call is TRBV4-1, the J call TRBJ1-4; 11 bases are shared with TRBD1. J was trimmed by 8 bases and V by 1 base; bases with no gene match: 12. CDR3 length: 18 amino acids. Germline-derived CDR1 and CDR2 are MGHRA and YSYEKL. The CDR3 reads CASSQVGQGGIVGEKLFF. CDR3 DNA sequence: TGCGCCAGCAGCCAAGTGGGACAGGGGGGTATTGTTGGGGAAAAACTGTTTTTT.

The chain combines TRBV29-1 with TRBJ2-7, with 7 bases aligning to TRBD2. V lost 5 bases and J lost 7; bases outside the gene matches: 11. Germline CDR1 is SQVTM and CDR2 is ANQGSEA. The CDR3 spans 13 residues. CDR3 sequence (DNA): TGCAGCGTTACTAAAGCCTCGGGGGGAGAGCAGTACTTC. Translating gives CSVTKASGGEQYF.